This paragraph covers one T cell receptor beta chain sequence. The target antigen is unknown. This sample was taken from a study of T cell repertoires in cytomegalovirus infection. Background on the study: In the study, CMV epitopes included recently identified HLA-C-restricted and well-studied HLA-B-restricted ones. Shared public TCR beta signatures pointed to both CMV infection and a matching HLA type.

Broader study findings: CMV-specific HLA-C-restricted TCR beta clonotypes dominated the ex vivo response. The cumulative frequency of public TCR beta families distinguished individuals who carried CMV together with the relevant HLA.

Germline assignment: CDR1 SGDLS and CDR2 YYNGEE. V was pared by 4 bases and J by 6 bases, with 17 bases between. The CDR3 is 14 residues long. TCRdb used MiXCR to reprocess the reads, holding one entry per CDR3 protein. The data show around 430,000 distinct CDR3 sequences, 42% seen once. The source of this sequence is a human donor in good health (CMV status not recorded). Some clones in this sample may be carry-over from other donors' samples. The starting material was cultured PBMCs, obtained from culture after CMV antigen stimulation. This chain joins TRBV9 and TRBJ2-7; D is unclear. The CDR3 coding sequence is TGTGCCAGCAGCCCCGGAGTTTTAGTCCGCGAGCAGTACTTC. Amino acids: CASSPGVLVREQYF. The full variable domain, its missing parts supplied by reference TRBV9 and TRBJ2-7, is DSGVTQTPKHLITATGQRVTLRCSPRSGDLSVYWYQQSLDQGLQFLIQYYNGEERAKGNILERFSAQQFPDLHSELNLSSLELGDSALYFCASSPGVLVREQYFGPGTRLTVT.